Sequencing of this T cell receptor beta chain was carried out in a study of T cell repertoires in cytomegalovirus infection. Study information: Signatures in public TCR beta sequences pointed to both CMV infection and matching HLA type.

Trimming took 8 bases from V and 1 from J, leaving 23 bases between them. Per germline, CDR1 SGHNT and CDR2 YENEEA. The CDR3 totals 17 residues. MiXCR, run by TCRdb on the reads, gives a single entry per CDR3 protein. Among a few hundred thousand distinct CDR3 sequences listed, 26% were seen once. The sequenced sample was PBMCs. V gene TRBV11-3 combines with J gene TRBJ1-1; possible D gene TRBD1, 6 bases. This receptor was identified in a human donor in good health (CMV status not recorded). Some clones in this sample may be carry-over from other donors' samples. The CDR3 sequence: CASAAAPRGRGNTEAFF. DNA for the CDR3: TGTGCCAGCGCCGCAGCCCCCCGTGGCAGGGGGAACACTGAAGCTTTCTTT.